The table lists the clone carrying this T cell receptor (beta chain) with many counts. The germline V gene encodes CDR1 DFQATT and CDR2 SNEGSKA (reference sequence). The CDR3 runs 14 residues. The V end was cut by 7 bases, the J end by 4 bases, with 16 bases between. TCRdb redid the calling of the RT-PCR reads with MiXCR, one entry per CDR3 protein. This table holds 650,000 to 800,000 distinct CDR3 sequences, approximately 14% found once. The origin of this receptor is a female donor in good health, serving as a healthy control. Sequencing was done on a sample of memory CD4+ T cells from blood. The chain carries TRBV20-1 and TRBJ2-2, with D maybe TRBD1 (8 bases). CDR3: CSVLQGEGTGELFF. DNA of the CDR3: TGCAGTGTTTTACAGGGGGAGGGCACCGGGGAGCTGTTTTTT.